This T cell receptor beta chain is from a study of blood T cells in healthy people across ages. Study conclusions and caveats: Researchers report that TCR beta diversity correlated strongly with naive T cell percentage. Unsorted PBMC material precluded a definitive naive versus antigen-experienced comparison.

The CDR3 spans 13 residues. Germline CDR1 and CDR2: DFQATT and SNEGSKA (reference sequence). V lost 3 bases to trimming and J lost 2 bases, with 10 bases between them. Healthy individuals of Caucasian origin from Russia, aged roughly 6 to 90, served as donors. The use of a sample-barcoded 5' primer and a J-beta primer mix characterized a second PCR of roughly 7 to 11 cycles. Through a template-switch adaptor with 12 random nucleotides, each cDNA molecule received a tag. TCRdb passed the 5' RACE reads through MiXCR, listing each CDR3 protein once. Of 660,000 or so distinct CDR3 sequences in the sample, about 54% were seen once. A note on this clonotype: Its antigen is currently unknown.

This receptor was taken from a man between 60 and 75 years old in good health. Sequencing was done on a sample of blood. This chain connects TRBV20-1 to TRBJ1-2; the D gene is possibly TRBD1 (6 bases). In nucleotides, the CDR3 is TGCAGTGCTAGGGGGACACCCAACTATGGCTACACCTTC. It yields the protein CSARGTPNYGYTF.